This TCR beta chain came from a study of early T cells in non-severe SARS-CoV-2 infection. For the study at large: Sequenced bulk RNA came from whole blood that was unsorted, and chains were unpaired.

V shed 0 bases and J 4 bases; nucleotides not matched to a gene: 4. Germline V CDR1 and CDR2: SGHRS, YFSETQ. There are 15 residues in the CDR3. Findings and caveats of the study: Database matching using VDJdb favored anti-spike CD8 responses, with private and CD4 specificities left missing.

Unique molecular identifiers were attached to individual cDNA molecules. TCRdb recomputed calls from the 5' RACE reads with MiXCR, one row per CDR3 protein. The sample has more than 80,000 distinct CDR3 sequences; about 13% are singletons. This clonotype was seen at least ten times. What it binds is unknown. Sequencing was carried out using whole blood. The chain recombines TRBV5-1 with TRBJ2-1, with 7 bases aligning to TRBD1. The receptor was derived from an adult who was a healthcare worker with PCR-confirmed SARS-CoV-2 infection or an uninfected control (not recorded which). The CDR3 loop reads CASSLEGASYNEQFF. The CDR3 region has the DNA TGCGCCAGCAGCTTGGAGGGGGCGTCTTACAATGAGCAGTTCTTC.